At least ten counts were recorded for the clone carrying this T cell receptor beta chain. The antigen is undetermined. RNA transcripts were the template, and TCR beta CDR3 regions were amplified from them. An opening RT-PCR round employed HTBI primers and preceded a second-round multiplex PCR. TCRdb reprocessed the multiplex PCR reads with MiXCR, giving one entry per CDR3 protein. The data contain 620,000 or so distinct CDR3 sequences, over 20% of them singletons. With 10 bases removed from V and 0 bases from J, the gap between germline ends came to 7 bases. This CDR3 has 11 amino acids. Germline CDR1 LNHDA, CDR2 SQIVND (reference sequence). This entry comes from a study of Graves' ophthalmopathy and Graves' hyperthyroidism. The study's findings and limits: The 13-signature model separated ophthalmopathy from stable hyperthyroidism at 85% to 90% sensitivity and nearly 83% specificity. Ophthalmopathy progression was predicted by the model at about 69% sensitivity and about 74% specificity.

The sample comprised peripheral blood. This receptor was taken from a woman under 30 with stable Graves' hyperthyroidism. Some clones in this sample may be carry-over from other donors' samples. This chain uses TRBV19 with TRBJ2-7; no firm D call. CDR3 DNA sequence: TGTGCCACACGGAGCTCCTACGAGCAGTACTTC. Its protein is CATRSSYEQYF. Looking up the rest from reference TRBV19 and TRBJ2-7 gives the full variable domain: DGGITQSPKYLFRKEGQNVTLSCEQNLNHDAMYWYRQDPGQGLRLIYYSQIVNDFQKGDIAEGYSVSREKKESFPLTVTSAQKNPTAFYLCATRSSYEQYFGPGTRLTVT.